These 21 T cell receptor beta chains came from one sample sequenced in a study of T-cell reconstitution after alpha-beta-depleted transplantation in children. The library targeted TCRbeta and was prepared with unique molecular identifiers. TCRdb analysed the PCR reads with MiXCR anew, one entry per CDR3 protein. The table lists 700,000 to 950,000 distinct CDR3 sequences, around 15% of them singletons. This sample comprised PBMCs, mostly from graft donor cells, obtained 360 days after TCRalphabeta/CD19-depleted stem cell transplant. These TCRs come from a male patient between 10 and 17 years old who had a stem cell transplant for acute lymphoblastic leukemia, so the T cells may come from the graft donor.

This clonotype was seen a few times. V is TRBV2 and J is TRBJ2-5; 9 nucleotides agree with TRBD1. CDR1 is SNHLY, CDR2 FYNNEI, per germline. J gave up 5 bases and V 7 bases, and 14 bases lay outside the gene matches. There are 16 residues in the CDR3. The CDR3 protein is CASIKTGTGRLETQYF. Written as DNA, the CDR3 is TGTGCCAGCATCAAAACCGGGACAGGGAGGTTGGAGACCCAGTACTTC. Complete variable domain (other parts from reference TRBV2 and TRBJ2-5): EPEVTQTPSHQVTQMGQEVILRCVPISNHLYFYWYRQILGQKVEFLVSFYNNEISEKSEIFDDQFSVERPDGSNFTLKIRSTKLEDSAMYFCASIKTGTGRLETQYFGPGTRLLVL.

V usage is TRBV5-1 and J usage is TRBJ2-1; D ambiguous. The CDR3 is 16 amino acids. V was trimmed by 0 bases and J by 0 bases, leaving 10 bases between them. Germline V gene sequence: CDR1 SGHRS, CDR2 YFSETQ. The CDR3 loop is CASSLVGRRSYNEQFF. The CDR3 DNA sequence: TGCGCCAGCAGCTTGGTCGGTCGTCGCTCCTACAATGAGCAGTTCTTC.

The chain combines TRBV9 with TRBJ2-7; a weak D match, TRBD1 (6 bases). In germline, CDR1 is SGDLS, CDR2 YYNGEE. Trimming took 0 bases from V and 3 from J, leaving 10 bases between them. This CDR3 contains 14 residues. CDR3 coding DNA: TGTGCCAGCAGCGTAGGGGGGCCCGACTACGAGCAGTACTTC. This translates into CASSVGGPDYEQYF.

CDR3 bases: TGCAGTGCTAGAGATCTAGCGGGGAGGTACAATGAGCAGTTCTTC. It translates to CSARDLAGRYNEQFF. J is TRBJ2-1 and V is TRBV20-1, with 9 positions matching TRBD2. V trimming: 0 bases; J trimming: 4 bases; junction bases outside the gene matches: 4. There are 15 residues in the CDR3. CDR1 and CDR2 from the germline V gene are DFQATT and SNEGSKA (reference sequence).

This clonotype has only a few counts. CDR3 protein: CASSSNGGVNQPQHF. In DNA form, the CDR3 reads TGCGCCAGCAGCAGCAACGGGGGCGTGAATCAGCCCCAGCATTTT. The genes are TRBV5-1 and TRBJ1-5, with D perhaps TRBD1 (6 bases). The CDR3 sequence is 15 residues long. The germline V and J ends were trimmed by 4 bases and 4 bases, with 15 bases remaining between them. Per the germline V gene, CDR1 is SGHRS and CDR2 is YFSETQ.

This CDR3 reads CSARDLPSEQFF. CDR3 coding DNA: TGCAGTGCGAGGGACTTACCGAGTGAGCAGTTCTTC. The chain employs TRBV20-1 and TRBJ2-1; tentatively, D is TRBD2 (6 bases). V was clipped by 6 bases and J by 9 bases, with 15 bases between them. The CDR3 loop spans 12 amino acids. Per the germline V gene, CDR1 is DFQATT and CDR2 is SNEGSKA (reference sequence).

The rearrangement links TRBV20-1 to TRBJ2-7; a weak D match, TRBD2 (6 bases). The germline gives CDR1 DFQATT, CDR2 SNEGSKA (reference sequence). V shed 5 bases and J shed 3 bases, with 17 bases lying between them. The CDR3 has 14 residues. Written as DNA, the CDR3 is TGCAGTGCTTCTCGCAGCGGGCCATACTACGAGCAGTACTTC. Translated, it gives CSASRSGPYYEQYF.

The V gene is TRBV4-1, the J gene TRBJ2-1; 7 positions agree with TRBD2. After removal of 1 base from V and 5 bases from J, the junction contained 8 bases not matched to a gene. CDR1 is MGHRA and CDR2 is YSYEKL in the germline V gene. The CDR3 contains 16 residues. CDR3 amino acids: CASSQAAGLPNNEQFF. CDR3 in DNA: TGCGCCAGCAGCCAAGCAGCGGGGTTGCCTAACAATGAGCAGTTCTTC.

V is TRBV12-3 or TRBV12-4 and J is TRBJ2-5, with D possibly being TRBD2 (5 bases). Trimming took off 7 bases at V and 2 bases at J, with 14 bases between the two ends. This CDR3 is built from 14 residues. The CDR3 here is CASTPRRRQETQYF. CDR3 bases: TGTGCCAGCACCCCCCGACGGAGGCAAGAGACCCAGTACTTC.

The chain has TRBV7-9 and TRBJ2-7; no clear D gene. The V end was cut by 1 base, the J end by 5 bases, with 9 bases between. The germline gives CDR1 SEHNR, CDR2 FQNEAQ (reference sequence). The length of the CDR3 is 13 residues. This CDR3 reads CASSLGASHEQYF. The CDR3 DNA sequence: TGTGCCAGCAGCTTAGGGGCCAGCCACGAGCAGTACTTC.

A remark on this clonotype: A junction end diverges from the germline sequence, so it may reflect a read error. The chain is built from TRBV11-2 and TRBJ2-1; 8 nucleotides match TRBD2. The CDR3 is made up of 15 amino acids. From germline, CDR1 is SGHAT and CDR2 FQNNGV. The CDR3 DNA reads as TGTGCCAGCAGCTTATTAGCGGGATTTACGGATGAGCGGTTCTTC. Protein sequence: CASSLLAGFTDERFF.

CDR3 residues: CQRRDRGQETQYF. Here the CDR3 DNA reads TGTCAAAGACGAGACAGGGGGCAAGAGACCCAGTACTTC. This chain uses TRBV2 with TRBJ2-5; TRBD1 matches 9 bases. The germline V gene has CDR1 SNHLY and CDR2 FYNNEI. The CDR3 length is 13 residues.

This sequence joins TRBV25-1 and TRBJ2-3; 8 bases fit TRBD2. Germline trimming cut 4 bases from V and 2 bases from J; bases unmatched to any gene: 5. The length of the CDR3 is 15 residues. Germline V gene lookup returns CDR1 MGHDK and CDR2 SYGVNS. This CDR3 reads CASSALAGPTDTQYF. The DNA of the CDR3 is TGTGCCAGCAGTGCCCTAGCGGGCCCCACAGATACGCAGTATTTT.

This clonotype was found a few times. The chain combines TRBV4-1 with TRBJ2-5; D is possibly TRBD2 (6 bases). The germline CDR1 and CDR2 sequences are MGHRA and YSYEKL. The V end lost 4 bases, the J end lost 0 bases, and 9 bases lay between the germline ends. The CDR3 is made up of 14 amino acids. In DNA, the CDR3 is TGCGCCAGCAGCCCCTGGGACTACCAAGAGACCCAGTACTTC. Translated, it gives CASSPWDYQETQYF.

This clonotype was seen more than once but under ten times. This chain links TRBV29-1 with TRBJ2-1; D is unclear. Trimming took 1 base from V and 3 from J, leaving 4 bases between them. From germline, CDR1 is SQVTM and CDR2 ANQGSEA. This CDR3 contains 12 residues. CDR3 in DNA: TGCAGCGTTGAAGGACACTACAATGAGCAGTTCTTC. Translated, it gives CSVEGHYNEQFF.

CDR3 in amino acids: CASIRTGRERNNEQFF. The CDR3, as DNA: TGCGCCAGTATCCGGACAGGGCGGGAGCGGAACAATGAGCAGTTCTTC. The V call is TRBV5-1, the J call TRBJ2-1; tentatively, D is TRBD1 (8 bases). With 8 bases removed from V and 5 bases from J, the gap between germline ends came to 23 bases. The CDR3 is made up of 16 amino acids. Germline-derived CDR1 and CDR2 are SGHRS and YFSETQ.

The rearrangement uses TRBV20-1 and TRBJ2-7; 9 bases match TRBD2. CDR1 DFQATT and CDR2 SNEGSKA come from the germline V gene (reference sequence). The CDR3 is 15 amino acids. The V gene end was trimmed by 3 bases and the J gene end by 4 bases; junction bases not matched to a gene: 10. Written as DNA, the CDR3 is TGCAGTGCTAGTTGGTCTAGCGGGGTGCGATACGAGCAGTACTTC. Its translation: CSASWSSGVRYEQYF.

In this sample, this clonotype turned up a few times. V is TRBV20-1 and J is TRBJ1-6, with D possibly matching TRBD1 (5 bases). CDR1 is DFQATT and CDR2 is SNEGSKA in the germline V gene (reference sequence). Trimming pared 8 bases from V and 8 bases from J, leaving 19 bases between. The CDR3 runs 14 residues. The CDR3 region has the DNA TGCAGTAGCCGGGGGAAGGTTAGGGATTCACCCCTCCACTTT. This gives the protein CSSRGKVRDSPLHF.

This clonotype was counted only a few times. This chain connects TRBV5-8 to TRBJ2-7, with TRBD1 matching over 9 bases. Trimming cost V 3 bases and J 5 bases; bases outside gene matches: 0. Germline lookup yields CDR1 SGHTS and CDR2 YDEGEE. The CDR3 length is 12 residues. The CDR3 loop is CASSWTGDEQYF. For the CDR3, the DNA is TGTGCCAGCAGCTGGACAGGGGACGAGCAGTACTTC.

This chain joins TRBV20-1 and TRBJ2-7; tentative D call: TRBD1 (6 bases). Between the trimmed V and J ends, which lost 6 bases and 5 bases, there was a span of 26 bases. The germline V gene has CDR1 DFQATT and CDR2 SNEGSKA (reference sequence). This CDR3 spans 16 amino acids. CDR3 sequence (DNA): TGCAGTGCCAATCCCCAGGGGCCCCTCTCGAGTCACGAGCAGTACTTC. Protein: CSANPQGPLSSHEQYF.

The chain combines TRBV5-5 with TRBJ1-2, with 7 bases matching TRBD1. V lost 2 bases and J lost 4; bases outside the gene matches: 11. The CDR3 extends over 16 amino acids. The V gene's germline CDR1 is SGHKS and CDR2 YYEKEE (reference sequence). CDR3 protein: CASSLGTAKSFYGYTF. The CDR3 nucleotides read TGTGCCAGCAGCTTAGGGACAGCAAAGAGCTTCTATGGCTACACCTTC.